Listed here is a single T cell receptor beta chain. What it binds is not known. Using immunoSEQ multiplex PCR, the repertoire was profiled, and TCRdb retains in-frame clones only, with some absent. Altogether about 40,000 clones are present, roughly 70% being singletons, with the ten largest covering 9.5% to 13%. The germline V gene encodes CDR1 SGHNT and CDR2 YYREEE (reference sequence). V shed 6 bases and J shed 1 base, with 13 bases lying between them. CDR3 length: 14 residues. The sample belongs to a study of cytotoxic CD8 clonotypes in ibrutinib-treated CLL. General study results and limits: Clonality measured at baseline exceeded age-matched healthy donors, tracking circulating CD8+ T-cell counts.

V is TRBV5-4 and J is TRBJ2-5; D perhaps matches TRBD1 (5 bases). This specimen consisted of PBMCs, obtained at disease progression, from a patient treated with ibrutinib. This sequence originates from a human donor with chronic lymphocytic leukemia. Here the CDR3 reads CASNQFGAQETQYF. CDR3 sequence (DNA): TGTGCCAGCAACCAATTTGGGGCCCAAGAGACCCAGTACTTC.